The rows below give T cell receptor beta chains drawn from one sample of a study of cytomegalovirus exposure and HLA in healthy donors. Clones were read by immunoSEQ multiplex PCR, and TCRdb kept only the in-frame ones, dropping some. The table shows about 200,000 clones, with more than 75% occurring only once. Input material: PBMCs. The receptor set was obtained from a woman under 30 in good health and CMV-seropositive. CDR3s include the opening cysteine and the closing phenylalanine or tryptophan. A D gene is named only where the DNA matches it firmly. The size of a clone is reported for some rows only, either as once, few or many, or as a class for expanded clones.

CDR3 | DNA | D | size | J | V
CASSLEQGLTYEQYF | TGTGCCAGCAGTTTGGAGCAGGGGTTAACCTACGAGCAGTACTTC | - | once | TRBJ2-7 | TRBV28
CASSRGGSYGYTF | TGTGCCAGCTCTCGAGGGGGATCCTATGGCTACACCTTC | - | - | TRBJ1-2 | TRBV18
CATQTGSGYGYTF | TGTGCCACCCAGACAGGGTCCGGCTATGGCTACACCTTC | TRBD1 | - | TRBJ1-2 | TRBV28
CASSLGLLGSWGGTEAFF | TGTGCCAGCAGCTTAGGTCTCTTGGGTTCCTGGGGGGGCACTGAAGCTTTCTTT | - | - | TRBJ1-1 | TRBV7-8
CASSASWAGGKETQYF | TGTGCCAGCAGTGCCTCTTGGGCGGGAGGCAAGGAGACCCAGTACTTC | TRBD2 | - | TRBJ2-5 | TRBV2
CASSPSGNTGELFF | TGTGCCAGCTCACCCTCAGGGAACACCGGGGAGCTGTTTTTT | - | - | TRBJ2-2 | TRBV18
CAWSPTGDEQYF | TGTGCCTGGAGCCCTACAGGGGACGAGCAGTACTTC | TRBD1 | - | TRBJ2-7 | TRBV30
CASSLQATSSNYEQYF | TGTGCCAGCAGTTTACAAGCGACTAGCTCCAACTACGAGCAGTACTTC | TRBD2 | - | TRBJ2-7 | TRBV28
CASSLSRGRESTDTQYF | TGTGCCAGCAGCTTATCGCGGGGCAGGGAAAGCACAGATACGCAGTATTTT | - | - | TRBJ2-3 | TRBV7-9
CASSLSRQGTYEQYF | TGCGCCAGCAGCCTCTCGCGGCAGGGCACCTACGAGCAGTACTTC | - | once | TRBJ2-7 | TRBV5-1
CASSARDRDPYEQYF | TGTGCCAGCAGCGCCCGGGACAGGGACCCCTACGAGCAGTACTTC | TRBD1 | - | TRBJ2-7 | TRBV7-9
CASKWGERTDTQYF | TGTGCCAGCAAGTGGGGGGAGCGCACAGATACGCAGTATTTT | - | - | TRBJ2-3 | TRBV28
CASSLRAGGPSNSYNEQFF | TGTGCCAGCAGCTTAAGGGCGGGAGGGCCGTCTAACTCCTACAATGAGCAGTTCTTC | TRBD2 | - | TRBJ2-1 | TRBV7-6
CASRSGQLSYEQYF | TGTGCCAGCAGATCCGGACAGTTATCCTACGAGCAGTACTTC | - | - | TRBJ2-7 | TRBV28
CASIDSNYGYTF | TGTGCCAGCATCGACAGTAACTATGGCTACACCTTC | - | - | TRBJ1-2 | TRBV6-5
CATSRTTGGGGRVSTDTQYF | TGTGCCACCAGCAGGACCACCGGGGGTGGCGGGAGGGTTAGCACAGATACGCAGTATTTT | TRBD2 | - | TRBJ2-3 | TRBV15
CASSVTGVSYEQYF | TGTGCCAGCAGCGTTACAGGGGTCTCCTACGAGCAGTACTTC | TRBD1 | - | TRBJ2-7 | TRBV9
CASSPPSYEQYF | TGTGCCAGCAGCCCCCCCTCTTACGAGCAGTACTTC | - | - | TRBJ2-7 | TRBV9
CASSLVQGDAGNTIYF | TGTGCCAGCAGCTTAGTACAGGGGGATGCAGGAAACACCATATATTTT | TRBD1 | - | TRBJ1-3 | TRBV7-2
CATSTRGPNQPQHF | TGTGCCACCAGCACCAGGGGCCCCAATCAGCCCCAGCATTTT | - | - | TRBJ1-5 | TRBV15
CASYGTGSYEQYF | TGTGCCAGCTACGGGACAGGCTCCTACGAGCAGTACTTC | TRBD1 | - | TRBJ2-7 | TRBV19
CASSPRGGTSGNRTYNEQFF | TGCGCCAGCAGCCCACGGGGGGGGACTAGCGGGAATCGCACCTACAATGAGCAGTTCTTC | TRBD2 | - | TRBJ2-1 | TRBV5-1
CASSWEQGRGSYEQYF | TGCGCCAGCAGCTGGGAGCAGGGGAGAGGCTCCTACGAGCAGTACTTC | - | - | TRBJ2-7 | TRBV5-1
CASITEQGAGTEAFF | TGTGCCAGCATTACCGAACAGGGGGCCGGCACTGAAGCTTTCTTT | TRBD1 | once | TRBJ1-1 | TRBV2
CASSPTNDQPQHF | TGTGCCAGTAGTCCAACTAATGATCAGCCCCAGCATTTT | - | - | TRBJ1-5 | TRBV19
CASSEFAGSYGYTF | TGTGCCAGCAGTGAATTCGCGGGGTCCTATGGCTACACCTTC | - | - | TRBJ1-2 | TRBV25-1
CASSWAGGRSYEQYF | TGTGCCAGCAGCTGGGCCGGGGGGCGATCCTACGAGCAGTACTTC | - | - | TRBJ2-7 | TRBV6-5
CASSRGGDTYEQYF | TGTGCCAGCAGTCGAGGGGGCGACACCTACGAGCAGTACTTC | TRBD1 | - | TRBJ2-7 | TRBV27
CATSRGHKGSNEKLFF | TGTGCCACCAGCAGAGGGCACAAAGGGAGTAATGAAAAACTGTTTTTT | - | - | TRBJ1-4 | TRBV15
CASNGGVNEQFF | TGTGCCAGCAATGGGGGGGTCAATGAGCAGTTCTTC | TRBD2 | - | TRBJ2-1 | TRBV2
CASSPGRTQETQYF | TGTGCCAGCAGCCCCGGACGGACTCAAGAGACCCAGTACTTC | - | - | TRBJ2-5 | TRBV7-6
CASSYSALLGRLFF | TGTGCCAGCAGTTACTCAGCCTTATTGGGCAGGCTGTTTTTT | - | - | TRBJ1-4 | TRBV6-5
CASSSGTGDEAFF | TGTGCCAGCAGTTCTGGGACAGGGGATGAAGCTTTCTTT | TRBD1 | - | TRBJ1-1 | TRBV6-5
CASSSGGPQFEQFF | TGCGCCAGCAGCTCAGGAGGGCCACAGTTTGAGCAGTTCTTC | - | - | TRBJ2-1 | TRBV5-1
CASSDGSAGYANEKLFF | TGTGCCAGCAGTGATGGTTCGGCAGGGTACGCTAATGAAAAACTGTTTTTT | - | once | TRBJ1-4 | TRBV6-1
CASSQPGGEDSQYF | TGTGCCAGCAGCCAACCAGGAGGGGAGGATAGCCAGTACTTC | - | once | TRBJ2-5 | TRBV11-2
CASSFGRRDRVYEQYF | TGTGCCAGCAGTTTCGGGCGACGGGACAGGGTTTACGAGCAGTACTTC | TRBD1 | - | TRBJ2-7 | TRBV27